This T cell receptor (beta chain) was retrieved from a study of early T cells in non-severe SARS-CoV-2 infection. Study-level information: Sequencing input comprised bulk RNA from unsorted whole blood; chain pairing was not available.

Findings and caveats of the study: The study's VDJdb matching favored anti-spike CD8 responses and missed private and CD4 specificities.

The library protocol tagged individual cDNA molecules with unique molecular identifiers. TCRdb re-derived calls from the 5' RACE reads in MiXCR, one entry per CDR3 protein. This sample carries approximately 67,000 distinct CDR3 sequences, roughly 12% of them seen once, and the ten largest clones take less than 5%. This clonotype was detected a few times. Its antigen remains unidentified. Sequenced sample: whole blood. The TCR comes from an adult who was a healthcare worker with PCR-confirmed SARS-CoV-2 infection or an uninfected control (not recorded which).

The CDR3 is CASSPENTGRYGYTF. The CDR3 DNA is TGTGCCAGCTCACCAGAAAACACAGGACGCTATGGCTACACCTTC. The gene calls are TRBV18 and TRBJ1-2; maybe TRBD1 (5 bases). This CDR3 is built from 15 residues. Germline V lookup: CDR1 KGHSH, CDR2 LQKENI. V was pared by 2 bases and J by 4 bases, with 14 bases between.